The 12 T cell receptor beta chains presented below share a single source sample, sequenced in a study of OX40 agonist ivuxolimab in advanced cancers. Using immunoSEQ multiplex PCR, the repertoire was profiled, and TCRdb retains in-frame clones only, with some absent. The sample has tens of thousands of clones, 65% to 90% seen once. Specimen: CD4+ or CD8+ T cells sorted from blood, collected in a trial of the OX40 agonist ivuxolimab. These receptors all stem from an adult with an advanced solid tumor such as melanoma, head and neck, liver or kidney cancer.

The table lists this clone with a count of one. The chain joins TRBV28 to TRBJ2-7, with TRBD2 matching over 7 bases. Germline trimming cut 6 bases from V and 6 bases from J; bases unmatched to any gene: 5. Germline lookup yields CDR1 MDHEN and CDR2 SYDVKM. This CDR3 is built from 12 residues. The CDR3 nucleotides read TGTGCCAGCAGCGGACTAGAGGCCGAGCAGTACTTC. Amino acids: CASSGLEAEQYF.

A note on this clone: Other DNA sequences within the sample encode an identical CDR3. The chain has TRBV5-5 and TRBJ2-7; D gene uncertain. CDR3 length: 12 amino acids. V shed 1 base and J shed 2 bases, with 4 bases lying between them. Looked up from germline, CDR1 is SGHKS and CDR2 is YYEKEE (reference sequence). DNA for the CDR3: TGTGCCAGCAGCTTGAATACCTACGAGCAGTACTTC. It is translated as CASSLNTYEQYF.

This sequence joins TRBV6-1 and TRBJ1-6, with D possibly being TRBD1 (6 bases). There are 17 residues in the CDR3. The germline CDR1 and CDR2 sequences are MNHNS and SASEGT. Trimming took off 1 base at V and 10 bases at J, with 20 bases between the two ends. The CDR3 nucleotides read TGTGCCAGCAGTGAAGGCGTGGGGAGGGGGACGCAGTCACCCCTCCACTTT. Translated: CASSEGVGRGTQSPLHF.

The chain employs TRBV6-6 and TRBJ2-7; D is perhaps TRBD2 (5 bases). Trimming removed 2 bases from V and 3 bases from J, with 11 bases in between. Germline lookup yields CDR1 MNHNY and CDR2 SVGAGI (reference sequence). This CDR3 comprises 14 residues. The CDR3 loop reads CASSYEGQYYEQYF. In DNA, the CDR3 is TGTGCCAGCAGTTACGAGGGCCAATACTACGAGCAGTACTTC.

The sample holds one count of this clone. The rearrangement joins TRBV11-2 to TRBJ2-5; D possibly uses TRBD1 or TRBD2 (6 bases each). The CDR3 extends over 17 amino acids. Germline V gene sequence: CDR1 SGHAT, CDR2 FQNNGV. The V gene lost 1 base and the J gene lost 2 bases, with 17 bases spanning the gap. Written as DNA, the CDR3 is TGTGCCAGCAGCTTAGGGGTCGGGGGCCGATTTCAAGAGACCCAGTACTTC. It yields the protein CASSLGVGGRFQETQYF.

The chain recombines TRBV18 with TRBJ1-1; 8 bases line up with TRBD1. There are 14 residues in the CDR3. The germline V gene has CDR1 KGHSH and CDR2 LQKENI. V was clipped by 4 bases and J by 1 base; unmatched bases: 2. The CDR3 is CASSLTGANTEAFF. DNA for the CDR3: TGTGCCAGCTCACTGACAGGGGCGAACACTGAAGCTTTCTTT.

This chain uses TRBV11-2 with TRBJ1-1; TRBD1 is a possible D gene (5 bases). The CDR3 spans 15 residues. Looked up from germline, CDR1 is SGHAT and CDR2 is FQNNGV. The V end was cut by 5 bases, the J end by 10 bases, with 23 bases between. The DNA for the CDR3 is TGTGCCAGCAGCCCACGAGGAAGGGCTCCAAGGGGAGCTTTCTTT. Translation: CASSPRGRAPRGAFF.

The rearrangement joins TRBV6-6 to TRBJ1-1; TRBD1 agrees at 8 bases. The CDR3 is made up of 14 amino acids. The V gene end was trimmed by 7 bases and the J gene end by 4 bases; junction bases not matched to a gene: 8. Germline CDR1 MNHNY, CDR2 SVGAGI (reference sequence). The CDR3 nucleotides read TGTGCCAGCAACGGACAGGGAACTGCCACTGAAGCTTTCTTT. Its protein is CASNGQGTATEAFF.

The chain recombines TRBV6-5 with TRBJ2-6, with D perhaps TRBD1 (5 bases). From germline, CDR1 is MNHEY and CDR2 SVGAGI. V was pared by 9 bases and J by 0 bases, with 12 bases between. The CDR3 extends over 15 amino acids. The CDR3 nucleotides read TGTGCCAGTTCCCCTCAGGGCTCTGGGGCCAACGTCCTGACTTTC. It yields the protein CASSPQGSGANVLTF.

This clone was counted a few times. The chain links TRBV6-1 to TRBJ2-1, with 10 positions matching TRBD1. Per the germline V gene, CDR1 is MNHNS and CDR2 is SASEGT. The CDR3 covers 15 residues. The V gene end was trimmed by 3 bases and the J gene end by 7 bases; junction bases not matched to a gene: 6. The CDR3 is CASSEGQGKFNEQFF. CDR3 nucleotides: TGTGCCAGCAGTGAGGGACAGGGGAAATTTAATGAGCAGTTCTTC.

This chain joins TRBV10-3 and TRBJ2-3; TRBD2 matches at 9 bases. Losses at the gene ends were 2 bases for V and 4 bases for J; bases not matched to a gene: 4. CDR1 ENHRY and CDR2 SYGVKD come from the germline V gene. This CDR3 region has 15 residues. The CDR3 coding sequence is TGTGCCATCAGTGAGCTAGCGGGGTCCGCAGATACGCAGTATTTT. Translating gives CAISELAGSADTQYF.

This chain links TRBV18 with TRBJ2-3, with 8 bases lining up with TRBD1. V dropped 3 bases and J dropped 6; count of bases not matched to a gene: 5. This CDR3 contains 14 residues. CDR1 is KGHSH and CDR2 is LQKENI in the germline V gene. This CDR3 reads CASSPQGAEDTQYF. For the CDR3, the DNA is TGTGCCAGCTCACCGCAGGGGGCGGAGGATACGCAGTATTTT.